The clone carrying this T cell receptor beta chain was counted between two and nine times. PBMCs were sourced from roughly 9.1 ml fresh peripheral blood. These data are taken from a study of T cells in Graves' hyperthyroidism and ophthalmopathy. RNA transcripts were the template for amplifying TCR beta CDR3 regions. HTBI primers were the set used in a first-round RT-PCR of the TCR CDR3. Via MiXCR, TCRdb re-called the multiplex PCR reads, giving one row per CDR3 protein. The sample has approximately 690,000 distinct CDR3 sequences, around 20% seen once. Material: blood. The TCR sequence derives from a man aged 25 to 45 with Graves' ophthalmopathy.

CDR3 region: CSVGIAGGSYNEQFF. The CDR3 DNA reads TGCAGCGTGGGGATAGCGGGAGGGTCCTACAATGAGCAGTTCTTC. The chain couples TRBV29-1 to TRBJ2-1, with 11 bases identical to TRBD2. Looked up from germline, CDR1 is SQVTM and CDR2 is ANQGSEA. This CDR3 region has 15 residues. V was pared by 6 bases and J by 1 base, with 5 bases of the junction left unmatched.